This TCR beta chain was recovered during a study of blood T cell repertoires in COVID-19. At the level of the study: The samples span acute and convalescent COVID-19 from the United States, Italy and Spain. PBMCs, B-cell-depleted T cells, or T cells were the source of the cDNA or gDNA that made up the material.

The germline V gene has CDR1 MNHNY and CDR2 SVGAGI (reference sequence). J gave up 4 bases and V 5 bases, and 15 bases lay outside the gene matches. The length of the CDR3 is 17 residues. Original processing methods: Estimation of nucleated cell counts relied on the amplification of reference gene primers. Method: immunoSEQ multiplex PCR; TCRdb's copy keeps in-frame clones and lacks some. The DNA was the basis for D and trimming; V, J and clone size are from that table. The repertoire includes about 130,000 clones, roughly 79% of them detected once, and 9.5% to 14% sits in the top ten. This chain connects TRBV6-6 to TRBJ2-3, with 7 bases matching TRBD2. The sequenced material came from peripheral blood. The clonotype was recovered from a human donor in a cohort sampled during active COVID-19. In nucleotides, the CDR3 is TGTGCCAGCAGTCCCACCTCGGGAGGTGGCGGCCCAGATACGCAGTATTTT. Its protein product is CASSPTSGGGGPDTQYF.